The 19 T cell receptor beta chains reported below all come from one sample, sequenced in a study of blood T cells in healthy people across ages. The use of a sample-barcoded 5' primer and a J-beta primer mix characterized a second PCR of roughly 7 to 12 cycles. TCRdb recomputed calls from the 5' RACE reads with MiXCR, one row per CDR3 protein. This table holds roughly 700,000 distinct CDR3 sequences, over 45% found once. Sample: blood. The receptors here all came from a woman aged 55-69 years in good health.

This clonotype has only one observation. The CDR3 is CATSPPGVGANVLTF. DNA of the CDR3: TGTGCCACCAGTCCCCCCGGGGTTGGGGCCAACGTCCTGACTTTC. The chain links TRBV24-1 to TRBJ2-6, with TRBD2 as a possible D gene (5 bases). Germline CDR1 and CDR2: KGHDR and SFDVKD. The length of the CDR3 is 15 residues. Trimming shortened V by 6 bases and J by 3 bases, and 11 bases separated the two germline ends.

This clonotype has a handful of counts. J is TRBJ2-5 and V is TRBV12-3 or TRBV12-4, with D tentatively TRBD2 (5 bases). Trimming shortened V by 3 bases and J by 9 bases, and 8 bases separated the two germline ends. This CDR3 has 11 amino acids. CDR3 DNA sequence: TGTGCCAGCAGTTTGTTGGAGGCCCAGTACTTC. It codes for CASSLLEAQYF.

DNA of the CDR3: TGTGCCAGCAGTTACTCCGGTTGGCGGGAGGGCAATGAGCAGTTCTTC. It specifies CASSYSGWREGNEQFF. The chain couples TRBV6-2 or TRBV6-3 to TRBJ2-1; 9 nucleotides agree with TRBD2. J was trimmed by 6 bases and V by 0 bases; bases with no gene match: 6. CDR3 length: 16 amino acids. From germline, CDR1 is MNHEY and CDR2 SVGEGT.

This clonotype was seen only a few times. The chain couples TRBV29-1 to TRBJ1-2; D remains ambiguous. This CDR3 spans 14 amino acids. The germline V gene encodes CDR1 SQVTM and CDR2 ANQGSEA. Trimming left V 2 bases short and J 1 base short, with 11 bases between. The CDR3 region has the DNA TGCAGCGTTGAACGGAAAGGCATTAACTATGGCTACACCTTC. Amino acids: CSVERKGINYGYTF.

This sequence joins TRBV3-1 and TRBJ2-1; TRBD2 matches at 14 bases. The germline gives CDR1 LGHDT, CDR2 YNNKEL (reference sequence). V trimming: 4 bases; J trimming: 8 bases; junction bases outside the gene matches: 7. The CDR3 totals 16 residues. The CDR3 bases are TGTGCCAGCAGCCTGACTAGCGGGAGGGGGGAAGATGAGCAGTTCTTC. Its translation is CASSLTSGRGEDEQFF.

This sequence joins TRBV28 and TRBJ2-3; D unresolved. CDR3 size: 15 residues. Germline assignment: CDR1 MDHEN and CDR2 SYDVKM. The V gene lost 1 base and the J gene lost 5 bases, with 13 bases spanning the gap. CDR3 residues: CASSLLGRPEDTQYF. The CDR3 DNA is TGTGCCAGCAGTTTATTGGGCAGACCCGAAGATACGCAGTATTTT.

This chain joins TRBV27 and TRBJ2-5, with 10 nucleotides matching TRBD2. The CDR3 covers 17 residues. V lost 3 bases, J lost 5 bases, and 12 bases stayed unmatched. Germline V gene sequence: CDR1 MNHEY, CDR2 SMNVEV (reference sequence). The CDR3 here is CASSLLRAGGPVETQYF. In DNA form, the CDR3 reads TGTGCCAGCAGTTTGCTCCGAGCGGGAGGGCCGGTTGAGACCCAGTACTTC.

V gene TRBV3-1 combines with J gene TRBJ2-7, with TRBD1 matching 9 bases. This CDR3 is 16 amino acids long. V dropped 2 bases and J dropped 6; count of bases not matched to a gene: 11. Germline V CDR1 and CDR2: LGHDT, YNNKEL (reference sequence). The CDR3 protein is CASSQRTGDIFSEQYF. The CDR3 DNA is TGTGCCAGCAGCCAACGGACAGGGGACATCTTCTCCGAGCAGTACTTC.

CDR3 coding DNA: TGTGCCAGCAGCGGGGGGACCTATGGCTACACCTTC. This sequence encodes CASSGGTYGYTF. This chain uses TRBV7-2 with TRBJ1-2, with D possibly matching TRBD1 (5 bases). Germline V lookup: CDR1 SGHTA, CDR2 FQGNSA. Trimming pared 5 bases from V and 4 bases from J, leaving 8 bases between. The CDR3 is 12 amino acids.

To note about this clonotype: Its ends do not fully match the called genes, so a read error is possible. The J gene is TRBJ2-5, the V gene TRBV5-6; 11 bases map to TRBD2. The J call may be faulty, since TRBJ2-7 better matches the DNA end. The CDR3 loop spans 16 amino acids. CDR1 is SGHDT, CDR2 YYEEEE, per germline. CDR3 loop: CASSVLAGGYPYEQYF. The CDR3 bases are TGCGCCAGCAGCGTGCTAGCGGGAGGATACCCCTACGAGCAGTACTTC.

This clonotype appeared a single time. V gene TRBV6-6 combines with J gene TRBJ2-3; D not resolved. The germline V gene encodes CDR1 MNHNY and CDR2 SVGAGI (reference sequence). Trimming shortened V by 2 bases and J by 1 base, and 10 bases separated the two germline ends. The CDR3 extends over 15 amino acids. In DNA, the CDR3 is TGTGCCAGCAGTTACGGGGTGGTCGGCACAGATACGCAGTATTTT. It codes for CASSYGVVGTDTQYF.

This clonotype was seen a handful of times. The CDR3 reads CSVRVGQGNNYNEQFF. Written as DNA, the CDR3 is TGCAGCGTTAGAGTGGGACAGGGGAACAATTACAATGAGCAGTTCTTC. This chain joins TRBV29-1 and TRBJ2-1, with TRBD1 matching over 10 bases. Germline loops: CDR1 SQVTM, CDR2 ANQGSEA. CDR3 length: 16 residues. Unmatched junction bases numbered 11, after V lost 5 bases and J lost 4 bases.

This clonotype has ten or more counts. The chain carries TRBV29-1 and TRBJ2-3; 11 bases are a match to TRBD2. With 6 bases clipped from V and 5 bases from J, the junction kept 13 bases outside the gene matches. The CDR3 is made up of 16 amino acids. Germline V gives CDR1 SQVTM, CDR2 ANQGSEA. CDR3 nucleotide sequence: TGCAGCGTAAAAAATTCACTAGCGGGAGTTCGAGATACGCAGTATTTT. Translated, it gives CSVKNSLAGVRDTQYF.

The chain combines TRBV4-3 with TRBJ2-1, with 12 nucleotides matching TRBD1. The J call may be incorrect, as the DNA end agrees better with TRBJ2-7. The length of the CDR3 is 16 residues. Germline assignment: CDR1 LGHNA and CDR2 YSLEER. CDR3 nucleotide sequence: TGCGCCAGCAGCCGGATGGGACAGGGGGCCTACAATGAGCAGTACTTC. Protein sequence: CASSRMGQGAYNEQYF.

This chain links TRBV6-2 or TRBV6-3 with TRBJ2-4; D remains ambiguous. The V gene lost 0 bases and the J gene lost 0 bases, with 18 bases spanning the gap. CDR1 and CDR2 from the germline V gene are MNHEY and SVGEGT. The CDR3 has 19 residues. CDR3 in DNA: TGTGCCAGCAGTTACTCGAAAAGAGGTTTCACTCTAGCCAAAAACATTCAGTACTTC. Its protein is CASSYSKRGFTLAKNIQYF.

The chain couples TRBV10-3 to TRBJ2-7; 7 nucleotides line up with TRBD2. V gave up 6 bases and J gave up 2 bases; unmatched junction bases: 4. Per germline, CDR1 ENHRY and CDR2 SYGVKD. The CDR3 runs to 13 residues. The CDR3 region is CAIRAGLAYEQYF. CDR3 sequence (DNA): TGTGCCATCAGAGCGGGACTGGCCTACGAGCAGTACTTC.

The genes are TRBV27 and TRBJ1-6; D might be TRBD1 (5 bases). Germline CDR1 MNHEY, CDR2 SMNVEV (reference sequence). Deletions cut 0 bases from V and 9 bases from J, with 12 bases between. The CDR3 spans 15 residues. This CDR3 reads CASSLSPGLSSPLHF. CDR3 coding DNA: TGTGCCAGCAGTTTATCGCCGGGGCTATCTTCACCCCTCCACTTT.

This chain links TRBV12-3 or TRBV12-4 with TRBJ2-3; tentative D call: TRBD2 (6 bases). The ends were cut back, 6 bases at V and 5 bases at J, with 12 bases in the middle. The CDR3 has 13 amino acids. In nucleotides, the CDR3 is TGTGCCAGCAGCCCCGAAGCGGGAGATACGCAGTATTTT. The encoded protein is CASSPEAGDTQYF.

The chain joins TRBV10-3 to TRBJ2-4; D is undetermined. V lost 10 bases and J lost 8, with 12 bases in between. The V gene's germline CDR1 is ENHRY and CDR2 SYGVKD. The CDR3 has 11 amino acids. CDR3 in amino acids: CASTDSDIQYF. The CDR3 DNA reads TGTGCCAGCACAGATTCCGACATTCAGTACTTC.